These T cell receptor beta chains were read from a single sample in a study of shared clonotypes between healthy human individuals. Libraries were prepared by immunoSEQ multiplex PCR; TCRdb keeps only in-frame clonotypes and omits some of them. This table holds over 2,000,000 clones, around 93% found once. The sample comprised naive CD8+ T cells from PBMCs. These receptors all come from a man younger than 35 in good health. Some clones in this sample may be carry-over from other donors' samples. The CDR3 runs from the conserved cysteine through the conserved F or W. D genes are given only for firm matches. Clone size, where shown, is once, few, many, or a class for clones that have expanded.

v_call: TRBV9
j_call: TRBJ2-1
d_call: NA
clone_size: once
cdr3_aa: CASSVGKNNEQFF
cdr3_nt: TGTGCCAGCAGCGTTGGGAAAAACAATGAGCAGTTCTTC

v_call: TRBV30
j_call: TRBJ1-4
d_call: NA
clone_size: NA
cdr3_aa: CAWSPFPVGGEKLFF
cdr3_nt: TGTGCCTGGAGTCCCTTTCCCGTTGGAGGTGAAAAACTGTTTTTT

v_call: TRBV4-1
j_call: TRBJ2-6
d_call: NA
clone_size: NA
cdr3_aa: CASSAQTISGANVLTF
cdr3_nt: TGCGCCAGCAGCGCACAGACGATCTCTGGGGCCAACGTCCTGACTTTC

v_call: TRBV28
j_call: TRBJ2-5
d_call: TRBD2
clone_size: NA
cdr3_aa: CASSPGLAGPETQYF
cdr3_nt: TGTGCCAGCAGCCCCGGACTAGCGGGGCCTGAGACCCAGTACTTC

v_call: TRBV2
j_call: TRBJ2-3
d_call: TRBD2
clone_size: NA
cdr3_aa: CATYYSRGGTTDTQYF
cdr3_nt: TGTGCCACCTACTACTCTCGGGGGGGAACCACAGATACGCAGTATTTT

v_call: TRBV18
j_call: TRBJ1-2
d_call: TRBD1
clone_size: NA
cdr3_aa: CASSPDRGHYGYTF
cdr3_nt: TGTGCCAGCTCACCTGACAGGGGGCACTATGGCTACACCTTC

v_call: TRBV7-8
j_call: TRBJ2-7
d_call: NA
clone_size: NA
cdr3_aa: CASSNPTGPLWNEQYF
cdr3_nt: TGTGCCAGCAGCAACCCGACAGGTCCGCTCTGGAACGAGCAGTACTTC

v_call: TRBV28
j_call: TRBJ2-7
d_call: NA
clone_size: NA
cdr3_aa: CASSTSVRGEQYF
cdr3_nt: TGTGCCAGCAGTACATCGGTCCGGGGCGAGCAGTACTTC

v_call: TRBV5-1
j_call: TRBJ1-2
d_call: NA
clone_size: NA
cdr3_aa: CASSLGGGRGPGEDGYTF
cdr3_nt: TGCGCCAGCAGCTTGGGAGGAGGAAGAGGACCGGGAGAGGATGGCTACACCTTC

v_call: TRBV6-1
j_call: TRBJ1-5
d_call: TRBD1
clone_size: NA
cdr3_aa: CASSERTGGGSQHF
cdr3_nt: TGTGCCAGCAGTGAAAGGACAGGCGGGGGATCCCAGCATTTT